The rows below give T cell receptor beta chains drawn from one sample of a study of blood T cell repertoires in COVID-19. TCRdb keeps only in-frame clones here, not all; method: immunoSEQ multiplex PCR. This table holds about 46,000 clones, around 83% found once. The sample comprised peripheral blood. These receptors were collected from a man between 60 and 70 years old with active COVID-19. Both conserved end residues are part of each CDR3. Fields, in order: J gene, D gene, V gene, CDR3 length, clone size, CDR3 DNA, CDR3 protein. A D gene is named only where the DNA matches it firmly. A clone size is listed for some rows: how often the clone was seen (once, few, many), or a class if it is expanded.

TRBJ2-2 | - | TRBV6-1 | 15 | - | TGTGCCAGCAGTGACGGCAGGGCGAACACCGGGGAGCTGTTTTTT | CASSDGRANTGELFF
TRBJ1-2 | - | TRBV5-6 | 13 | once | TGTGCCAGCAGCTTGCCCCCCGGTCGAGGCTACACCTTC | CASSLPPGRGYTF
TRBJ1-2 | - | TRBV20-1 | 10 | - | TGCAGTGCAACCGGGTGGGGCTACACCTTC | CSATGWGYTF
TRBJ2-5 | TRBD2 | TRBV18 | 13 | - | TGTGCCAGCTCCCCTACCGGGGGGGAGACCCAGTACTTC | CASSPTGGETQYF
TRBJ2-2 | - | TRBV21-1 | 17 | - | TGTGCCAGCAGCAAAGACAGGGGGCTAGAGGACACCGGGGAGCTGTTTTTT | CASSKDRGLEDTGELFF
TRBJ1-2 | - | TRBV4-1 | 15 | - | TGCGCCAGCAGCCCCTATACAGGGCCCGCTTATGGCTACACCTTC | CASSPYTGPAYGYTF
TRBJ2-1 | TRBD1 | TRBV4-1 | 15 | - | TGCGCCAGCAGGACAACAGGGGGGCTTTACAATGAGCAGTTCTTC | CASRTTGGLYNEQFF
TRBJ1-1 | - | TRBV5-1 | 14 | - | TGCGCCAGCAGCTTGGGACAGGAGAACACTGAAGCTTTCTTT | CASSLGQENTEAFF
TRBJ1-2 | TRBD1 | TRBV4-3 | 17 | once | TGCGCCAGCAGCCAAGAACCACAGGGGGCATTAAGCTATGGCTACACCTTC | CASSQEPQGALSYGYTF
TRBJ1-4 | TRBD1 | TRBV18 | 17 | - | TGTGCCAGCTCAGAGTGGACAGGGGGCTCAACTAATGAAAAACTGTTTTTT | CASSEWTGGSTNEKLFF
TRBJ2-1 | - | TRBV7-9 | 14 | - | TGTGCCAGCAGCTCACCATCACTCCCCGATGAGCAGTTCTTC | CASSSPSLPDEQFF
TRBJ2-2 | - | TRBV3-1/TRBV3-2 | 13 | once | TGTGCCAGCAGCCATTCTAACACCGGGGAGCTGTTTTTT | CASSHSNTGELFF
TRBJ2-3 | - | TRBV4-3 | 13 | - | TGCGCCAGCAGCCAAAGCGGGCTGGATACGCAGTATTTT | CASSQSGLDTQYF
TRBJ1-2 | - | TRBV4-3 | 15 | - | TGCGCCAGCAGCCCGACCCTAGGTGTTAACTATGGCTACACCTTC | CASSPTLGVNYGYTF